These 12 T cell receptor beta chains were all obtained from the same sample, sequenced in a study of siplizumab effects on memory and regulatory T cells. Clones were read by immunoSEQ multiplex PCR, and TCRdb kept only the in-frame ones, dropping some. The data show some 65,000 clones, with about 87% seen just once and 1.5% to 2% held by the top ten. The sample comprised Tregs sorted from blood. Every receptor here comes from a human donor in good health.

V usage is TRBV18 and J usage is TRBJ1-2; no clear D. The CDR3 length is 11 residues. Germline V gene lookup returns CDR1 KGHSH and CDR2 LQKENI. Trimming stripped 4 bases from V and 5 bases from J, with 5 bases between. The CDR3 sequence: CASSQQYGYTF. CDR3 nucleotide sequence: TGTGCCAGCTCACAGCAGTATGGCTACACCTTC.

This chain connects TRBV11-3 to TRBJ2-3; D call uncertain. Trimming shortened V by 2 bases and J by 6 bases, and 6 bases separated the two germline ends. The germline CDR1 and CDR2 sequences are SGHNT and YENEEA. The length of the CDR3 is 12 residues. DNA of the CDR3: TGTGCCAGCAGCTTATCGCGGGATACGCAGTATTTT. Translation gives CASSLSRDTQYF.

This clone appeared a single time. The chain links TRBV28 to TRBJ2-7; D could derive from TRBD1 or TRBD2 (8 bases each). This CDR3 region has 15 residues. CDR1 and CDR2 from the germline V gene are MDHEN and SYDVKM. The germline V and J ends were trimmed by 1 base and 7 bases, with 17 bases remaining between them. In DNA form, the CDR3 reads TGTGCCAGCAGTTTATACCGACAGGGGACTAGGGAGCAGTACTTC. Protein sequence: CASSLYRQGTREQYF.

The V gene is TRBV7-6, the J gene TRBJ1-3; no definite D call. This CDR3 has 12 residues. Germline CDR1 is SGHVS and CDR2 is FNYEAQ. The V end was cut by 5 bases, the J end by 5 bases, with 7 bases between. Written as DNA, the CDR3 is TGTGCCAGCAGCCCTAATCGAAACACCATATATTTT. It translates to CASSPNRNTIYF.

The gene calls are TRBV7-9 and TRBJ1-4, with D hard to call. CDR3 length: 15 residues. Germline-derived CDR1 and CDR2 are SEHNR and FQNEAQ (reference sequence). V dropped 3 bases and J dropped 0 bases, with 8 bases sitting between them. CDR3 residues: CASSFRSATNEKLFF. Here the CDR3 DNA reads TGTGCCAGCAGCTTTCGTTCGGCAACTAATGAAAAACTGTTTTTT.

This sequence joins TRBV11-1 and TRBJ2-5; a weak D match, TRBD2 (7 bases). The germline CDR1 and CDR2 sequences are SGHAT and FQDESV (reference sequence). Trimming shortened V by 4 bases and J by 7 bases, and 16 bases separated the two germline ends. This CDR3 has 14 residues. CDR3 residues: CASSSRAGAGTQYF. CDR3 in DNA: TGTGCCAGCAGCTCCCGGGCGGGGGCCGGGACCCAGTACTTC.

Written as DNA, the CDR3 is TGTGCCAGCAGCTTGGGAATCCAAGAGACCCAGTACTTC. Its translation is CASSLGIQETQYF. The chain carries TRBV5-6 and TRBJ2-5; no clear D gene. V was clipped by 0 bases and J by 1 base, with 4 bases between them. Germline CDR1 and CDR2: SGHDT and YYEEEE. CDR3 length equals 13 residues.

The chain links TRBV4-1 to TRBJ2-4, with 7 positions matching TRBD2. The germline V gene has CDR1 MGHRA and CDR2 YSYEKL. V lost 4 bases, J lost 0 bases, and 9 bases stayed unmatched. The CDR3 is 17 residues long. In DNA, the CDR3 is TGCGCCAGCAGCCTGTTCGAGCGGGGATCAGCCAAAAACATTCAGTACTTC. It encodes CASSLFERGSAKNIQYF.

The rearrangement uses TRBV29-1 and TRBJ1-2; D not certain. This CDR3 is 13 amino acids long. V was shortened by 2 bases and J by 0 bases, with 7 bases between the two germline ends. The germline gives CDR1 SQVTM, CDR2 ANQGSEA. The CDR3 spells CSVERLTNYGYTF. The CDR3 nucleotides read TGCAGCGTTGAAAGGTTAACTAACTATGGCTACACCTTC.

The chain combines TRBV11-3 with TRBJ1-1, with D unresolved. The CDR3 is 15 amino acids. Trimming left V 2 bases short and J 3 bases short, with 13 bases between. Germline V lookup: CDR1 SGHNT, CDR2 YENEEA. In nucleotides, the CDR3 is TGTGCCAGCAGCTTAAGGAGGGTCCTGGACACTGAAGCTTTCTTT. It is translated as CASSLRRVLDTEAFF.

In nucleotides, the CDR3 is TGTGCCAGCAGCGGACGACAGGGTCCTTACGAGCAGTACTTC. Encoded protein: CASSGRQGPYEQYF. The chain joins TRBV7-6 to TRBJ2-7; TRBD1 agrees at 7 bases. The germline CDR1 and CDR2 sequences are SGHVS and FNYEAQ. The CDR3 runs 14 residues. V dropped 5 bases and J dropped 4; count of bases not matched to a gene: 8.

The chain carries TRBV7-8 and TRBJ2-5; D gene unclear. In germline, CDR1 is SGHVS, CDR2 FQNEAQ. The ends were cut back, 3 bases at V and 4 bases at J, with 6 bases in the middle. The CDR3 contains 12 residues. The CDR3 DNA is TGTGCCAGCAGCTTTCCTCCAGAGACCCAGTACTTC. The encoded protein is CASSFPPETQYF.